Below, 19 T cell receptor beta chains from the same sample are listed, as sequenced in a study of shared clonotypes between healthy human individuals. TCRdb's copy holds only in-frame clones and misses some; the assay was immunoSEQ multiplex PCR. The sample includes approximately 2.5 million clones, 80% to 95% of them seen just once. What was sequenced was naive CD4+ T cells from PBMCs. Regarding subset: CD45RA+ positively selected. The receptors were sampled from a man aged 18 to 30 in good health. Some clones in this sample may be carry-over from other donors' samples.

The V gene is TRBV15, the J gene TRBJ1-1; TRBD1 matches 8 bases. The CDR3 sequence is 16 residues long. J lost 3 bases, V lost 3 bases, and 9 bases had no gene match. In germline, CDR1 is LNHNV, CDR2 YYDKDF (reference sequence). For the CDR3, the DNA is TGTGCCACCAGCAGCCGGGACAGGTTTCTAGACACTGAAGCTTTCTTT. Amino acid sequence: CATSSRDRFLDTEAFF.

About this clone: At one end the junction does not follow the germline gene, possibly because of a read error. V and J are TRBV7-8 and TRBJ2-3; 9 nucleotides align to TRBD2. Germline CDR1 SGHVS, CDR2 FQNEAQ. The CDR3 covers 13 residues. In DNA form, the CDR3 reads TGTGCCAGCAGCATAGCGGGAGAAGATACGCAGTATTTT. Its protein is CASSIAGEDTQYF. The full variable domain, rest sourced from reference TRBV7-8 and TRBJ2-3, is GAGVSQSPRYKVAKRGQDVALRCDPISGHVSLFWYQQALGQGPEFLTYFQNEAQLDKSGLPSDRFFAERPEGSVSTLKIQRTQQEDSAVYLCASSIAGEDTQYFGPGTRLTVL.

V usage is TRBV7-3 and J usage is TRBJ2-1; D remains unclear. CDR1 SGHTA and CDR2 FQGTGA come from the germline V gene. The V end lost 5 bases, the J end lost 3 bases, and 11 bases lay between the germline ends. The length of the CDR3 is 14 residues. CDR3 coding DNA: TGTGCCAGCAGCCCCTCTCGCCTCTACAATGAGCAGTTCTTC. Amino acid sequence: CASSPSRLYNEQFF. The full variable domain, in which reference TRBV7-3 and TRBJ2-1 provide the parts outside the CDR3, is GAGVSQTPSNKVTEKGKYVELRCDPISGHTALYWYRQSLGQGPEFLIYFQGTGAADDSGLPNDRFFAVRPEGSVSTLKIQRTERGDSAVYLCASSPSRLYNEQFFGPGTRLTVL.

The V call is TRBV19, the J call TRBJ2-1; 16 bases agree with TRBD2. Germline V CDR1 and CDR2: LNHDA, SQIVND (reference sequence). The V segment lost 5 bases and the J segment 2 bases; nucleotides outside the gene matches: 12. The CDR3 length is 20 residues. The CDR3 region is CASSPGTSGRATTPYNEQFF. The CDR3 coding sequence is TGTGCCAGTAGTCCGGGGACTAGCGGGAGGGCCACTACGCCCTACAATGAGCAGTTCTTC.

V gene TRBV29-1 combines with J gene TRBJ2-2, with D perhaps matching TRBD1 (6 bases). Germline V gene data show CDR1 as SQVTM and CDR2 as ANQGSEA. CDR3 size: 14 residues. Trimming left V 3 bases short and J 3 bases short, with 11 bases between. The DNA of the CDR3 is TGCAGCGTTGAGGAGGACAGCTACACCGGGGAGCTGTTTTTT. Residues: CSVEEDSYTGELFF.

The chain combines TRBV7-2 with TRBJ2-1; 11 nucleotides agree with TRBD2. The CDR3 sequence is 15 residues long. J was trimmed by 3 bases and V by 6 bases; bases with no gene match: 4. CDR1 and CDR2 from the germline V gene are SGHTA and FQGNSA. Written as DNA, the CDR3 is TGTGCCAGCAGGGTGACTAGCGGGATCTACAATGAGCAGTTCTTC. This translates into CASRVTSGIYNEQFF. Drawing the rest from reference TRBV7-2 and TRBJ2-1, the complete variable domain is GAGVSQSPSNKVTEKGKDVELRCDPISGHTALYWYRQSLGQGLEFLIYFQGNSAPDKSGLPSDRFSAERTGGSVSTLTIQRTQQEDSAVYLCASRVTSGIYNEQFFGPGTRLTVL.

This CDR3 is CASTRGLAGTNTGELFF. The CDR3, as DNA: TGTGCCAGCACAAGGGGACTAGCGGGCACGAACACCGGGGAGCTGTTTTTT. The chain carries TRBV2 and TRBJ2-2; 12 nucleotides line up with TRBD2. CDR1 SNHLY and CDR2 FYNNEI come from the germline V gene. With V trimmed by 7 bases and J by 0 bases, 6 bases remained unmatched. The length of the CDR3 is 17 residues.

The gene calls are TRBV4-1 and TRBJ2-1; 10 nucleotides agree with TRBD2. The CDR3 runs 19 residues. Per the germline V gene, CDR1 is MGHRA and CDR2 is YSYEKL. After removal of 0 bases from V and 0 bases from J, the junction contained 8 bases not matched to a gene. CDR3 sequence (DNA): TGCGCCAGCAGCCAAGATTTGCTAGCGGGGGCGAGCTCCTACAATGAGCAGTTCTTC. As protein: CASSQDLLAGASSYNEQFF.

The chain couples TRBV6-5 to TRBJ2-1, with 7 nucleotides matching TRBD2. Germline V gives CDR1 MNHEY, CDR2 SVGAGI. This CDR3 has 14 amino acids. V trimming: 5 bases; J trimming: 11 bases; junction bases outside the gene matches: 12. Here the CDR3 DNA reads TGTGCCAGCAGTCAGCCGGGCGGGACTAATAAGCAGTTCTTC. Its protein is CASSQPGGTNKQFF.

The gene calls are TRBV13 and TRBJ1-2, with 7 bases fitting TRBD1. The CDR3 extends over 20 amino acids. The germline V gene encodes CDR1 PRHDT and CDR2 FYEKMQ (reference sequence). V lost 5 bases, J lost 4 bases, and 25 bases stayed unmatched. The CDR3 loop reads CASSPHTRDLTRQGSYGYTF. DNA for the CDR3: TGTGCCAGCAGCCCTCACACCAGGGACCTCACACGACAGGGAAGCTATGGCTACACCTTC. Using reference TRBV13 and TRBJ1-2 for the parts outside the CDR3, the full variable domain is AAGVIQSPRHLIKEKRETATLKCYPIPRHDTVYWYQQGPGQDPQFLISFYEKMQSDKGSIPDRFSAQQFSDYHSELNMSSLELGDSALYFCASSPHTRDLTRQGSYGYTFGSGTRLTVV.

Note on this clone: The junction shows a germline mismatch at one end, possibly a read error. This chain links TRBV29-1 with TRBJ2-7; no reliable D call. Germline CDR1 reads SQVTM; CDR2 reads ANQGSEA. This CDR3 comprises 13 residues. The CDR3 DNA reads TGCAGCGTCAAAGGGCTATTCTCCCACGAGCAGTACTTC. This sequence encodes CSVKGLFSHEQYF.

The chain uses TRBV12-5 and TRBJ1-1; 7 positions match TRBD1. Unmatched junction bases numbered 7, after V lost 6 bases and J lost 12 bases. Germline CDR1 and CDR2: LGHNT and FRNRAP. The CDR3 runs to 11 residues. Written as DNA, the CDR3 is TGTGCTAGTGGCCTAGACAGGGTACCTTTCTTT. Translating it yields CASGLDRVPFF.

Concerning this clone itself: This may be a read error, as it is one base from a much larger clone. This CDR3 is also generated by other DNA sequences in the sample. V usage is TRBV11-2 and J usage is TRBJ2-7; D call uncertain. Germline V gene sequence: CDR1 SGHAT, CDR2 FQNNGV. The CDR3 covers 10 residues. V gave up 4 bases and J gave up 2 bases, with 0 bases separating them. The CDR3 DNA is TGTGCCAGCAGCTCCTACGAGCAGTACTTC. It codes for CASSSYEQYF. Using reference TRBV11-2 and TRBJ2-7 for the parts outside the CDR3, the full variable domain is EAGVAQSPRYKIIEKRQSVAFWCNPISGHATLYWYQQILGQGPKLLIQFQNNGVVDDSQLPKDRFSAERLKGVDSTLKIQPAKLEDSAVYLCASSSYEQYFGPGTRLTVT.

The chain is built from TRBV5-1 and TRBJ1-2; D might be TRBD1 (5 bases). With 3 bases removed from V and 6 bases from J, the gap between germline ends came to 21 bases. The CDR3 loop spans 16 amino acids. Germline CDR1 SGHRS, CDR2 YFSETQ. The CDR3 sequence is CASSWNKRGGGDGYTF. CDR3 bases: TGCGCCAGCAGCTGGAATAAACGTGGGGGTGGCGATGGCTACACCTTC.

The chain has TRBV10-1 and TRBJ2-7; perhaps TRBD1 as D (6 bases). V shed 5 bases and J shed 0 bases, with 17 bases lying between them. This CDR3 has 16 residues. The germline CDR1 and CDR2 sequences are WNHNN and SYGVQD (reference sequence). Here the CDR3 reads CASSQSGTLSSYEQYF. In nucleotides, the CDR3 is TGCGCCAGCAGTCAATCCGGGACACTGTCCTCCTACGAGCAGTACTTC.

The chain uses TRBV15 and TRBJ1-2; D uncertain. V was cut by 6 bases and J by 2 bases, with 7 bases left in between. The CDR3 consists of 12 residues. Per germline, CDR1 LNHNV and CDR2 YYDKDF (reference sequence). For the CDR3, the DNA is TGTGCCACCAGTGAGGTCAACTATGGCTACACCTTC. As protein: CATSEVNYGYTF.

The chain carries TRBV25-1 and TRBJ1-3, with D hard to call. Germline lookup yields CDR1 MGHDK and CDR2 SYGVNS. This CDR3 contains 15 residues. V lost 3 bases, J lost 0 bases, and 9 bases lay in between. The DNA of the CDR3 is TGTGCCAGCAGTGACACGGGAAGCTCTGGAAACACCATATATTTT. As protein: CASSDTGSSGNTIYF. The full variable domain, completed using reference TRBV25-1 and TRBJ1-3, is EADIYQTPRYLVIGTGKKITLECSQTMGHDKMYWYQQDPGMELHLIHYSYGVNSTEKGDLSSESTVSRIRTEHFPLTLESARPSHTSQYLCASSDTGSSGNTIYFGEGSWLTVV.

The chain employs TRBV11-2 and TRBJ2-7, with 10 bases lining up with TRBD2. Trimming cost V 3 bases and J 2 bases; bases outside gene matches: 7. The CDR3 consists of 16 residues. Germline V gives CDR1 SGHAT, CDR2 FQNNGV. The CDR3 nucleotides are TGTGCCAGCAGCTTGCCGGGACTAGCGCGTCCCTACGAGCAGTACTTC. Amino acid sequence: CASSLPGLARPYEQYF.

For the CDR3, the DNA is TGCGCCAGCAGTCCAGGACAGATTGGCAATCAGCCCCAGCATTTT. Residues: CASSPGQIGNQPQHF. The rearrangement links TRBV5-1 to TRBJ1-5; tentative D call: TRBD1 (6 bases). The CDR3 covers 15 residues. The germline CDR1 and CDR2 sequences are SGHRS and YFSETQ. V shed 5 bases and J shed 2 bases, with 14 bases lying between them.